These 13 T cell receptor beta chains share one sample of origin, sequenced in a study of blood T cell repertoires in COVID-19. The assay was immunoSEQ multiplex PCR, and TCRdb's table has in-frame clones only and misses some. The data contain around 130,000 clones, about nine tenths of them singletons. Sequencing used peripheral blood. Source of these receptors: a man between 35 and 55 years old with acute or convalescent COVID-19.

The chain recombines TRBV5-6 with TRBJ2-7; 9 bases fit TRBD2. The CDR3 contains 13 residues. CDR1 SGHDT and CDR2 YYEEEE come from the germline V gene. V was clipped by 2 bases and J by 6 bases; unmatched bases: 3. CDR3 region: CASSFLTSGEQYF. CDR3 DNA sequence: TGTGCCAGCAGCTTCTTGACTAGCGGCGAGCAGTACTTC.

The rearrangement uses TRBV19 and TRBJ2-6; the D is unclear. V gave up 5 bases and J gave up 0 bases, with 5 bases separating them. Germline lookup yields CDR1 LNHDA and CDR2 SQIVND (reference sequence). The CDR3 runs 14 residues. The CDR3 nucleotides are TGTGCCAGTAGTCAGATCTCTGGGGCCAACGTCCTGACTTTC. Translation: CASSQISGANVLTF.

This rearrangement joins TRBV2 to TRBJ1-6, with D possibly being TRBD1 (5 bases). This CDR3 has 13 residues. Germline V gene lookup returns CDR1 SNHLY and CDR2 FYNNEI. Trimming pared 2 bases from V and 10 bases from J, leaving 9 bases between. For the CDR3, the DNA is TGTGCCAGCAGTGAAAGGGGAGGATCACCCCTCCACTTT. Its translation: CASSERGGSPLHF.

This sequence joins TRBV5-1 and TRBJ2-5; TRBD2 agrees at 14 bases. Germline-derived CDR1 and CDR2 are SGHRS and YFSETQ. This CDR3 region has 18 residues. V lost 0 bases and J lost 5; bases outside the gene matches: 9. CDR3 protein: CASSLGLAGGQLRETQYF. The CDR3 DNA is TGCGCCAGCAGCTTGGGACTAGCGGGAGGGCAACTACGGGAGACCCAGTACTTC. The full variable domain, completed using reference TRBV5-1 and TRBJ2-5, is KAGVTQTPRYLIKTRGQQVTLSCSPISGHRSVSWYQQTPGQGLQFLFEYFSETQRNKGNFPGRFSGRQFSNSRSEMNVSTLELGDSALYLCASSLGLAGGQLRETQYFGPGTRLLVL.

J is TRBJ1-1 and V is TRBV5-4, with 11 bases lining up with TRBD1. The length of the CDR3 is 13 residues. J lost 8 bases, V lost 4 bases, and 4 bases had no gene match. CDR1 is SGHNT, CDR2 YYREEE, per germline (reference sequence). CDR3 in amino acids: CASSTWTGGEAFF. The CDR3 DNA follows: TGTGCCAGCAGCACCTGGACAGGGGGCGAAGCTTTCTTT.

The chain recombines TRBV5-6 with TRBJ1-4; 7 positions agree with TRBD1. Germline assignment: CDR1 SGHDT and CDR2 YYEEEE. The CDR3 covers 16 residues. The trim removed 0 bases at V and 3 bases at J, leaving 5 bases unmatched. The CDR3 sequence: CASSLVRGPANEKLFF. CDR3 in DNA: TGTGCCAGCAGCTTGGTGAGGGGGCCAGCTAATGAAAAACTGTTTTTT.

V usage is TRBV3-1 (or the pseudogene TRBV3-2) and J usage is TRBJ2-3; the D gene is possibly TRBD2 (6 bases). This CDR3 comprises 17 residues. Germline assignment: CDR1 LGHDT and CDR2 YNNKEL (reference sequence). V lost 1 base and J lost 0, with 14 bases in between. For the CDR3, the DNA is TGTGCCAGCAGCCAAGGTTATGGGCGGGGTAGCACAGATACGCAGTATTTT. Its translation: CASSQGYGRGSTDTQYF.

The V gene is TRBV19, the J gene TRBJ1-4, with 8 bases that match TRBD1. The CDR3 consists of 15 residues. Germline V gene lookup returns CDR1 LNHDA and CDR2 SQIVND (reference sequence). The junction had 4 bases not matched to a gene; V was cut back by 1 base and J by 6 bases. The CDR3 region is CASSIGQGMDEKLFF. The CDR3, as DNA: TGTGCCAGTAGTATAGGACAGGGGATGGATGAAAAACTGTTTTTT. Based on the CDR3 plus reference TRBV19 and TRBJ1-4, the full variable domain is DGGITQSPKYLFRKEGQNVTLSCEQNLNHDAMYWYRQDPGQGLRLIYYSQIVNDFQKGDIAEGYSVSREKKESFPLTVTSAQKNPTAFYLCASSIGQGMDEKLFFGSGTQLSVL.

The chain combines TRBV5-5 with TRBJ1-3; no definite D call. V dropped 0 bases and J dropped 3 bases, with 4 bases sitting between them. Looked up from germline, CDR1 is SGHKS and CDR2 is YYEKEE (reference sequence). The length of the CDR3 is 13 residues. CDR3 sequence (DNA): TGTGCCAGCAGCTTGGGTTATGGAAACACCATATATTTT. Translation: CASSLGYGNTIYF. The variable domain in full, completed from reference TRBV5-5 and TRBJ1-3, reads DAGVTQSPTHLIKTRGQQVTLRCSPISGHKSVSWYQQVLGQGPQFIFQYYEKEERGRGNFPDRFSARQFPNYSSELNVNALLLGDSALYLCASSLGYGNTIYFGEGSWLTVV.

This clone has only one observation. The limits of the CDR3 on the DNA are not certain, so only TCRdb's listed CDR3 is given. The rearrangement joins TRBV27 to TRBJ1-2; the table's TRBD1 call for D was not verified on the DNA. Germline V lookup: CDR1 MNHEY, CDR2 SMNVEV (reference sequence). The CDR3 adds up to 14 amino acids, both ends counted. CDR3 loop: CASSSSTGLYGYTF.

The chain employs TRBV30 and TRBJ2-5; possibly TRBD2 for D (7 bases). Germline CDR1 GTSNPN, CDR2 SVGIG (reference sequence). Trimming pared 7 bases from V and 3 bases from J, leaving 21 bases between. This CDR3 has 15 residues. The CDR3 bases are TGTGCCTCTACCGGACTGGGAGGGGGAGAAGAGACCCAGTACTTC. Translation: CASTGLGGGEETQYF.

J is TRBJ2-1 and V is TRBV19; 13 bases match TRBD2. The CDR3 spans 16 residues. V shed 3 bases and J 9 bases; nucleotides not matched to a gene: 8. The germline gives CDR1 LNHDA, CDR2 SQIVND (reference sequence). This CDR3 is CASSITSGRATGEQFF. Written as DNA, the CDR3 is TGTGCCAGTAGTATCACTAGCGGGAGGGCGACGGGTGAGCAGTTCTTC.

The V gene is TRBV13, the J gene TRBJ1-3, with 11 bases aligning to TRBD1. Germline V gene lookup returns CDR1 PRHDT and CDR2 FYEKMQ (reference sequence). The CDR3 has 17 amino acids. J lost 0 bases, V lost 5 bases, and 6 bases had no gene match. The CDR3 protein is CASSAGTGGYSGNTIYF. As DNA, the CDR3 is TGTGCCAGCAGCGCAGGGACAGGGGGGTACTCTGGAAACACCATATATTTT.